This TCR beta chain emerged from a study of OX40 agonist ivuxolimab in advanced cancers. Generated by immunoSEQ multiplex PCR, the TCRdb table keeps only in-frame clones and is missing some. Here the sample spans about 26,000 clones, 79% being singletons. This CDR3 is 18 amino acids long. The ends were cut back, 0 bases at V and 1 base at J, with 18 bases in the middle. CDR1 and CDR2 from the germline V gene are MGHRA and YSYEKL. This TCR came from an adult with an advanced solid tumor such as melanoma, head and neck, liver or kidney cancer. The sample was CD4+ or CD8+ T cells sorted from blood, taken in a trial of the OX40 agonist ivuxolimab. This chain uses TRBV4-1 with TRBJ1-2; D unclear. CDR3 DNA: TGCGCCAGCAGCCAAGATATCCAGGCAAGATATCTTAACTATGGCTACACCTTC. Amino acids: CASSQDIQARYLNYGYTF.